This T cell receptor beta chain is drawn from a study of blood T cells in healthy people across ages. Germline V gene sequence: CDR1 SGHTA, CDR2 FQGNSA. With V trimmed by 1 base and J by 4 bases, 7 bases remained unmatched. This CDR3 is 16 amino acids long. A J-beta primer mix and a sample-barcoded 5' primer were used in a second PCR of roughly 6 to 11 cycles. TCRdb recomputed calls from the 5' RACE reads with MiXCR, one row per CDR3 protein. The sample records about 1.8 million distinct CDR3 sequences, about 50% being singletons. This clonotype was recorded a few times. This sequence was found in a woman aged 40 to 49 in good health. The chain combines TRBV7-2 with TRBJ1-5; 7 bases are a match to TRBD1. The sequenced sample was blood. In nucleotides, the CDR3 is TGTGCCAGCAGCTTAGTGGCAGGGGGGAGGAATCAGCCCCAGCATTTT. Amino acid sequence: CASSLVAGGRNQPQHF.